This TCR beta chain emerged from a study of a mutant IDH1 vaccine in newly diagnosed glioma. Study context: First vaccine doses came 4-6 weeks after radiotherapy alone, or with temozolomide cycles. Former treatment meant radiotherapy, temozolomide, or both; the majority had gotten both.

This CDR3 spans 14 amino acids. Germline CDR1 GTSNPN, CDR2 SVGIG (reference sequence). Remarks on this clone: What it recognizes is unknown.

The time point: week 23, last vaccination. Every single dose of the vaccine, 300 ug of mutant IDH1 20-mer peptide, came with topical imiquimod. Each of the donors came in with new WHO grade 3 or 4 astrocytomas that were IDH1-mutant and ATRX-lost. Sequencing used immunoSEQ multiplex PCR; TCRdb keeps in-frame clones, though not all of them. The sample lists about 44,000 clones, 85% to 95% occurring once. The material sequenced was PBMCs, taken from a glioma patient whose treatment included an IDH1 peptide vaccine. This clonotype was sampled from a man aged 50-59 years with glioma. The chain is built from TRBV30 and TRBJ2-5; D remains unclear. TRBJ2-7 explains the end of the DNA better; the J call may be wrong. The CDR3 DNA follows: TGTGCCTGGAGTGCACCAAGCGATCACTACGAGCAGTACTTC. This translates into CAWSAPSDHYEQYF.